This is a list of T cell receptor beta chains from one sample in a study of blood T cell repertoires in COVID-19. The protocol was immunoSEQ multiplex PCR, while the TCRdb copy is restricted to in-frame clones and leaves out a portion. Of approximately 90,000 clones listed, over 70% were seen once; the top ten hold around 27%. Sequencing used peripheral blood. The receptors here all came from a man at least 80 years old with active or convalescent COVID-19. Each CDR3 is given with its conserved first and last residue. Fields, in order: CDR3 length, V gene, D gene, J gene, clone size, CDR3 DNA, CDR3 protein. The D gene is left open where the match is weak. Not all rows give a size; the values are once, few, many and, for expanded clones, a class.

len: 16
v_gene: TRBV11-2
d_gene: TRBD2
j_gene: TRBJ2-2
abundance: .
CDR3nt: TGTGCCAGCAACCCCCGGACTAGCGGGTCTACCGGGGAGCTGTTTTTT
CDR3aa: CASNPRTSGSTGELFF

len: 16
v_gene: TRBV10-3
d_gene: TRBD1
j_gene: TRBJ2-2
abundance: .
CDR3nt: TGTGCCATCAGTGAGAAAGACAGGGGGAACACCGGGGAGCTGTTTTTT
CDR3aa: CAISEKDRGNTGELFF

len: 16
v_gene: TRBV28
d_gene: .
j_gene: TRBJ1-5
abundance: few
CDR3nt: TGTGCTACCAGCAGACCCACCGGGGTCCGGAATCAGCCCCAGCATTTT
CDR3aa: CATSRPTGVRNQPQHF

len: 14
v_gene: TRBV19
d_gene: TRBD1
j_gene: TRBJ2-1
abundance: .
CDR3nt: TGTGCCAGTAGACCGGGACAGGATTACAATGAGCAGTTCTTC
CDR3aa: CASRPGQDYNEQFF

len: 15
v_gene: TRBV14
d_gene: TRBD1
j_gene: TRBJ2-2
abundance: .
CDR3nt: TGTGCCAGCAGCCAGACGGGACAGCCAACCGTCAAGCTGTTTTTT
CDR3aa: CASSQTGQPTVKLFF

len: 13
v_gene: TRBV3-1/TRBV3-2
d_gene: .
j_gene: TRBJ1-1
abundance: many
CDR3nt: TGTGCCAGCAGCCAAGGCAGGGCCCAAGAAGCTTTCTTT
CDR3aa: CASSQGRAQEAFF

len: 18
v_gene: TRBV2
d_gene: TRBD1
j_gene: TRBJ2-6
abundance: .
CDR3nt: TGTGCCAGCAGATCAAAGTTCCGGACAGGATCTGGGGCCAACGTCCTGACTTTC
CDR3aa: CASRSKFRTGSGANVLTF

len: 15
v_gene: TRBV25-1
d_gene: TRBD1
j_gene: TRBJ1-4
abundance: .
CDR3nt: TGTGCCAGCAGTGAGCATCTTCAGGGGACAGGAAAACTGTTTTTT
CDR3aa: CASSEHLQGTGKLFF

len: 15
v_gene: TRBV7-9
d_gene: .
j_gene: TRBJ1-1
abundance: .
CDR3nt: TGTGCCAGCAGCCCTAGGGTCGCAGGGCGAACTGAAGCTTTCTTT
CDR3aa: CASSPRVAGRTEAFF

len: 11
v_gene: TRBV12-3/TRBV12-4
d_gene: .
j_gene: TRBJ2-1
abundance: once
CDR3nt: TGTGCCAGCAGTTCAGGTAATGAGCAGTTCTTC
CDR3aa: CASSSGNEQFF

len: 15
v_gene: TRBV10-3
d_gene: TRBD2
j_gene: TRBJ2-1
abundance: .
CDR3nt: TGTGCCATCAGAGACGGCGGGGGGGCCCCCAATGAGCAGTTCTTC
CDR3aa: CAIRDGGGAPNEQFF

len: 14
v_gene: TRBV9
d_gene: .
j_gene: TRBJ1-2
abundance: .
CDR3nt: TGTGCCAGCAGCAATCCGGACAGATACTATGGCTACACCTTC
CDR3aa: CASSNPDRYYGYTF

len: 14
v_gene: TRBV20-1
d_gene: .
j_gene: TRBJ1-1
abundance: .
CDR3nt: TGCAGTGCTAGTAGAGGGTTTCTCGACACTGAAGCTTTCTTT
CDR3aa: CSASRGFLDTEAFF

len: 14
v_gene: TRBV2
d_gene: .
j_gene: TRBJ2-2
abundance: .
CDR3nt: TGTGCCAGCATTCCCTACGGAGAAGGCGGGGAGCTGTTTTTT
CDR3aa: CASIPYGEGGELFF

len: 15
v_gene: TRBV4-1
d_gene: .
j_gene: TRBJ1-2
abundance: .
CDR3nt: TGCGCCAGCAGCCACAACAGGGTGGAGGACTATGGCTACACCTTC
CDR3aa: CASSHNRVEDYGYTF

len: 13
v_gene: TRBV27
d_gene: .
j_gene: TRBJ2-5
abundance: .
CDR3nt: TGTGCCAACCTAGACAGGAGACAAGAGACCCAGTACTTC
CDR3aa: CANLDRRQETQYF

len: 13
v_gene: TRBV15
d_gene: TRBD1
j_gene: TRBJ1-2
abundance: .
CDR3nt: TGTGCCACCAGCAGAGGCCGGGACAGTCTCTACACCTTC
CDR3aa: CATSRGRDSLYTF

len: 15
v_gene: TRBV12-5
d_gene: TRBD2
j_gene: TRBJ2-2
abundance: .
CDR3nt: TGTGCTAGTGGCCCGACTAGCGGATCAACCGGGGAGCTGTTTTTT
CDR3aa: CASGPTSGSTGELFF

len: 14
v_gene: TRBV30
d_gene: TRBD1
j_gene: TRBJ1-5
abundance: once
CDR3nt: TGTGCCTGGAGTGTACCGGGACAGCCTCAGCCCCAGCATTTT
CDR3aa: CAWSVPGQPQPQHF

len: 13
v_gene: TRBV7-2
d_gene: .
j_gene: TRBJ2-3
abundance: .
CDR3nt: TGTGCCAGCAGCTTTTGGATTGGGGAGAAGCAGTATTTT
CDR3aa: CASSFWIGEKQYF

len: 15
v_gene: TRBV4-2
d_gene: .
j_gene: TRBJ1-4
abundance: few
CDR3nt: TGTGCCAGCACCCCCGATGGGCCAACTAATGAAAAACTGTTTTTT
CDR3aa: CASTPDGPTNEKLFF

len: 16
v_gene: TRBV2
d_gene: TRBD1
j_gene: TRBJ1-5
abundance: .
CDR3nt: TGTGCCAGCAGTTCTATGACAGGGGTAAGCAATCAGCCCCAGCATTTT
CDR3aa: CASSSMTGVSNQPQHF

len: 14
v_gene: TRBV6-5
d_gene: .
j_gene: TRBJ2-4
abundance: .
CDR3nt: TGTGCCAGCAGTCCGGGGAGGCTCAAAAACATTCAGTACTTC
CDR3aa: CASSPGRLKNIQYF

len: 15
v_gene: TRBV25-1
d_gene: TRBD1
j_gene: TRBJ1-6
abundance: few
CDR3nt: TGTGCCAGCAGCCTGGACAGGGGAGGCAATTCACCCCTCCACTTT
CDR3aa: CASSLDRGGNSPLHF

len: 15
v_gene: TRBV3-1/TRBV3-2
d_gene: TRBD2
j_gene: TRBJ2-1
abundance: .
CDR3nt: TGTGCCAGCAGCCAACTAGCGGGGAGTTACAATGAGCAGTTCTTC
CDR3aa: CASSQLAGSYNEQFF

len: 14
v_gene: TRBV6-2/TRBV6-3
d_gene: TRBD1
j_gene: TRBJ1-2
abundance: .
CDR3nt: TGTGCCAGCAGTCCGGACAGGGATTACTATGGCTACACCTTC
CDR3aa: CASSPDRDYYGYTF

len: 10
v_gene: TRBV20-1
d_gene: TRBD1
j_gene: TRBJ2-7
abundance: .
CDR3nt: TGCAGTGCTGGCGGGACAGGGGGCAACTTC
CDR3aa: CSAGGTGGNF

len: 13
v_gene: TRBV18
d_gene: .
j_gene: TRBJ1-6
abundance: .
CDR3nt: TGTGCCAGCTCACCCCACAGGGATTCACCCCTCCACTTT
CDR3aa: CASSPHRDSPLHF

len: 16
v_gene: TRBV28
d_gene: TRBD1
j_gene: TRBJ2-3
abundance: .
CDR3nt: TGTGCCAGCAGTTTAGGGGGACAGGGGCGGACAGATACGCAGTATTTT
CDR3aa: CASSLGGQGRTDTQYF

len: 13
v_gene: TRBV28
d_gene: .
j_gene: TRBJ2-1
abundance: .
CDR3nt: TGTGCCAGCAGCCTGGGCCCATACAATGAGCAGTTCTTC
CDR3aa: CASSLGPYNEQFF

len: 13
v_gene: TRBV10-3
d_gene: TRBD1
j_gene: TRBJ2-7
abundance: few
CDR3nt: TGTGCCAACCGACAGGGTCGGGACTACGAGCAGTACTTC
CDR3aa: CANRQGRDYEQYF

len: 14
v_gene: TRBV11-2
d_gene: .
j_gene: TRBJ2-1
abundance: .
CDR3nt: TGTGCCAGCAGCTTAGGCGGAACGGCGCGGGAGCAGTTCTTC
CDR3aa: CASSLGGTAREQFF

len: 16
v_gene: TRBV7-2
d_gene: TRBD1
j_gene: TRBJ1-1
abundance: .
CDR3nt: TGTGCCAGCAGCCCACAGACAGGGGCCGGGAACACTGAAGCTTTCTTT
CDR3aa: CASSPQTGAGNTEAFF

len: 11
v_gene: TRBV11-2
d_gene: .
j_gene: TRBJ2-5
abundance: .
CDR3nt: TGTGCCAGCAGCAGGGGGGAGACCCAGTACTTC
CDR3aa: CASSRGETQYF

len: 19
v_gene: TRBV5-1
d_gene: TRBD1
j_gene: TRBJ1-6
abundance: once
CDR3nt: TGCGCCAGCAGCTTGGGCCCCATCGGGGGACAGGCCTGGAATTCACCCCTCCACTTT
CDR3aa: CASSLGPIGGQAWNSPLHF

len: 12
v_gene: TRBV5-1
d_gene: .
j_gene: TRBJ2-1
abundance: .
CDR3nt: TGCGCCAGCAGCTTCCTCGGTGATGAGCAGTTCTTC
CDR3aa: CASSFLGDEQFF

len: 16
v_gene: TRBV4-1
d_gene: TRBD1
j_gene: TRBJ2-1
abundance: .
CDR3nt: TGCGCCAGCAGCCAGCCGGACAGGGGGTACAGGAATGAGCAGTTCTTC
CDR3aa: CASSQPDRGYRNEQFF

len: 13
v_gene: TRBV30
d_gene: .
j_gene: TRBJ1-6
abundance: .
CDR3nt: TGTGCCTGGATCGGACAGCCTAGTTCACCCCTCCACTTT
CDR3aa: CAWIGQPSSPLHF

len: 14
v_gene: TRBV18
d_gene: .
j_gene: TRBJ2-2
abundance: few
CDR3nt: TGTGCCAGCTCACCTCTTAGTGCGAACGGGGAGCTGTTTTTT
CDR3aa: CASSPLSANGELFF